This T cell receptor (beta chain) was sequenced during a study of blood T cell repertoires in COVID-19. In the authors' methods: It was from reference gene primer amplification that nucleated cell counts were estimated. Measured with immunoSEQ multiplex PCR; TCRdb has only the in-frame clones, and not every one. The V and J calls and clone size were taken over from that table, and D and trimming were inferred from the DNA. The data hold about 280,000 clones, with around 90% observed a single time. Self-reported history from a screening survey and questionnaire set each donor's cohort. The CDR3 has 14 residues. The V end lost 4 bases, the J end lost 6 bases, and 10 bases lay between the germline ends. Germline V CDR1 and CDR2: KGHSH, LQKENI.

The receptor was derived from a woman under 30 with acute COVID-19. Source material: PBMCs or T cells enriched from blood (not recorded which). This rearrangement joins TRBV18 to TRBJ1-6, with D uncertain. For the CDR3, the DNA is TGTGCCAGCTCACTCCAGGAACTTAATTCACCCCTCCACTTT. Amino acids: CASSLQELNSPLHF.